One and the same sample provided the 12 T cell receptor beta chains below, sequenced in a study of OX40 agonist ivuxolimab in advanced cancers. Here immunoSEQ multiplex PCR was the method, and the copy in TCRdb shows in-frame clones only, minus some. The table has 70,000 to 95,000 clones, 80% to 90% seen once. The sequencing here drew on CD4+ or CD8+ T cells sorted from blood, taken in a trial of the OX40 agonist ivuxolimab. The receptor set was obtained from an adult with an advanced solid tumor such as melanoma, head and neck, liver or kidney cancer.

The rearrangement joins TRBV11-3 to TRBJ1-4; the D is unclear. V was pared by 3 bases and J by 6 bases, with 5 bases between. CDR1 SGHNT and CDR2 YENEEA come from the germline V gene. There are 12 residues in the CDR3. CDR3 nucleotide sequence: TGTGCCAGCAGCTTTCGCCATGAAAAACTGTTTTTT. Protein: CASSFRHEKLFF.

The gene calls are TRBV30 and TRBJ1-1; D possibly corresponds to TRBD1 (5 bases). The germline V gene has CDR1 GTSNPN and CDR2 SVGIG (reference sequence). Trimming removed 5 bases at V and 1 base at J, with 11 bases between. The CDR3 runs to 13 residues. CDR3 nucleotide sequence: TGTGCCTGGGTGGGGGACTCGAACACTGAAGCTTTCTTT. It encodes CAWVGDSNTEAFF.

J is TRBJ2-3 and V is TRBV5-1; D unresolved. Trimming took 3 bases from V and 1 from J, leaving 6 bases between them. This CDR3 spans 13 amino acids. CDR1 is SGHRS, CDR2 YFSETQ, per germline. The CDR3 DNA reads TGCGCCAGCAGCTCGGACGGCACAGATACGCAGTATTTT. Its protein product is CASSSDGTDTQYF.

The rearrangement uses TRBV27 and TRBJ1-2; 8 nucleotides align to TRBD1. The CDR3 totals 12 residues. Germline CDR1 reads MNHEY; CDR2 reads SMNVEV (reference sequence). With 6 bases clipped from V and 4 bases from J, the junction kept 1 base outside the gene matches. CDR3 nucleotide sequence: TGTGCCAGCAGGCAGGGGGCCTATGGCTACACCTTC. It codes for CASRQGAYGYTF.

The chain recombines TRBV9 with TRBJ2-1; 10 bases are shared with TRBD2. V lost 3 bases and J lost 10; bases outside the gene matches: 1. CDR1 is SGDLS, CDR2 YYNGEE, per germline. The CDR3 runs 12 residues. For the CDR3, the DNA is TGTGCCAGCAGCGCGGGACTAGCGGAGCAGTTCTTC. It codes for CASSAGLAEQFF. Full variable domain (outside the CDR3, taken from reference TRBV9 and TRBJ2-1): DSGVTQTPKHLITATGQRVTLRCSPRSGDLSVYWYQQSLDQGLQFLIQYYNGEERAKGNILERFSAQQFPDLHSELNLSSLELGDSALYFCASSAGLAEQFFGPGTRLTVL.

The chain combines TRBV29-1 with TRBJ1-2, with 11 bases lining up with TRBD1. The CDR3 contains 12 residues. V trimming: 3 bases; J trimming: 8 bases; junction bases outside the gene matches: 2. Germline CDR1 SQVTM, CDR2 ANQGSEA. CDR3 DNA: TGCAGCGTTGAGGACAGGGGGCTAGGCTACACCTTC. Its translation is CSVEDRGLGYTF.

This clone was counted only a few times. The chain links TRBV5-1 to TRBJ1-1; 7 bases are a match to TRBD1. Germline values: CDR1 SGHRS, CDR2 YFSETQ. V was clipped by 3 bases and J by 4 bases; unmatched bases: 6. The CDR3 sequence is 14 residues long. This CDR3 is CASSSDRPSTEAFF. The CDR3 coding sequence is TGCGCCAGCAGCTCGGACAGGCCCAGCACTGAAGCTTTCTTT. Filled out from reference TRBV5-1 and TRBJ1-1, the complete variable domain reads KAGVTQTPRYLIKTRGQQVTLSCSPISGHRSVSWYQQTPGQGLQFLFEYFSETQRNKGNFPGRFSGRQFSNSRSEMNVSTLELGDSALYLCASSSDRPSTEAFFGQGTRLTVV.

This clone came up a few times. This rearrangement joins TRBV7-8 to TRBJ2-1; 8 positions match TRBD1. The germline V gene has CDR1 SGHVS and CDR2 FQNEAQ. V was clipped by 5 bases and J by 3 bases; unmatched bases: 6. The CDR3 is made up of 15 amino acids. This chain's CDR3 is CASSLQGQVYNEQFF. The CDR3 bases are TGTGCCAGCAGCCTACAGGGACAGGTCTACAATGAGCAGTTCTTC.

CDR3 sequence reads: CASSRFGLAGYSGANVLTF. The CDR3 DNA reads TGTGCCAGTAGCCGCTTCGGACTAGCGGGCTACTCTGGGGCCAACGTCCTGACTTTC. The rearrangement links TRBV19 to TRBJ2-6; 11 nucleotides match TRBD2. J was trimmed by 0 bases and V by 6 bases; bases with no gene match: 10. The length of the CDR3 is 19 residues. CDR1 LNHDA and CDR2 SQIVND come from the germline V gene (reference sequence). The whole variable domain, remainder taken from reference TRBV19 and TRBJ2-6, is DGGITQSPKYLFRKEGQNVTLSCEQNLNHDAMYWYRQDPGQGLRLIYYSQIVNDFQKGDIAEGYSVSREKKESFPLTVTSAQKNPTAFYLCASSRFGLAGYSGANVLTFGAGSRLTVL.

The sample holds one count of this clone. The rearrangement links TRBV21-1 to TRBJ2-2; TRBD1 is taken as the D call from the table, unchecked against the DNA. TRBV21-1 is a recognized pseudogene. The CDR3 length is 16 residues. CDR3 region: CASSKDGTGKTGELFF. In nucleotides, the CDR3 is TGTGCCAGCAGCAAAGATGGGACAGGTAAGACCGGGGAGCTGTTTTTT.

This rearrangement joins TRBV19 to TRBJ1-4; D call uncertain. V shed 9 bases and J shed 4 bases, with 12 bases lying between them. The germline CDR1 and CDR2 sequences are LNHDA and SQIVND (reference sequence). The CDR3 has 13 amino acids. CDR3 coding DNA: TGTGCCAGCCCTGGGGTCAATAATGAAAAACTGTTTTTT. Protein: CASPGVNNEKLFF. Full variable domain (rest looked up from reference TRBV19 and TRBJ1-4): DGGITQSPKYLFRKEGQNVTLSCEQNLNHDAMYWYRQDPGQGLRLIYYSQIVNDFQKGDIAEGYSVSREKKESFPLTVTSAQKNPTAFYLCASPGVNNEKLFFGSGTQLSVL.

The genes are TRBV7-3 and TRBJ1-1, with 11 bases that match TRBD1. V gave up 1 base and J gave up 5 bases; unmatched junction bases: 3. The CDR3 runs 15 residues. Germline lookup yields CDR1 SGHTA and CDR2 FQGTGA. The CDR3 nucleotides are TGTGCCAGCAGCTTAAGGGACAGGGGGAATACTGAAGCTTTCTTT. Its protein is CASSLRDRGNTEAFF.